This TCR beta chain stems from a study of T cells in Graves' hyperthyroidism and ophthalmopathy. Study overall: Blood from the periphery was taken at initial diagnosis, before any treatment.

This CDR3 has 16 residues. Trimming at V came to 5 bases and at J to 1 base, leaving 11 bases not matched to a gene. Germline V CDR1 and CDR2: LGHNT, FRNRAP. RNA transcripts served as the template for amplifying TCR beta CDR3 regions. The TCR CDR3 was amplified in a first-round RT-PCR using the HTBI primer set. One entry per CDR3 protein results from TCRdb running MiXCR on the multiplex PCR reads. The data contain roughly 400,000 distinct CDR3 sequences, around a quarter of them singletons. Hyperthyroidism, newly diagnosed and lasting under 2 months, affected patients aged 18 to 65. Exclusion followed for patients with uncontrolled infection, other autoimmune disease, pregnancy or lactation. Together with thyroid ultrasound, orbital computed tomography, serum thyroxine and TRAb, clinical symptoms were used for diagnoses.

This clonotype was obtained from a man aged 45-60 years with Graves' hyperthyroidism. The chain is built from TRBV12-5 and TRBJ2-7; 7 nucleotides align to TRBD1. Sequencing was done on a sample of blood. The CDR3 bases are TGTGCTAGTGGTCCCTCCGGGACAGTCCCTTCCTACGAGCAGTACTTC. As protein: CASGPSGTVPSYEQYF.